The T cell receptor beta chain under discussion was sequenced for a study of cytomegalovirus exposure and HLA in healthy donors. Findings and limits, study-wide: V- and J-gene trimming of TCR beta was linked (in a later analysis) to a missense DCLRE1C variant. The authors enumerated over 150 TCR beta chains as linked to cytomegalovirus.

Trimming removed 0 bases from V and 1 base from J, with 12 bases in between. The CDR3 runs to 16 residues. CDR1 SGHRS and CDR2 YFSETQ come from the germline V gene. The PCR contained 60 Vbeta and 13 Jbeta primers. Profiled with immunoSEQ multiplex PCR; TCRdb holds only in-frame clones, not every one. The sample yields 65,000 to 85,000 clones, approximately 70% seen once. Turning to this clone: Its antigen is undetermined.

The origin of this receptor is a male donor in good health and CMV-seropositive. The V call is TRBV5-1, the J call TRBJ2-3; D remains unclear. The sequenced sample consisted of PBMCs. CDR3 sequence reads: CASSLGRVRGTDTQYF. DNA for the CDR3: TGCGCCAGCAGCTTGGGCCGGGTCCGGGGCACAGATACGCAGTATTTT.